This T cell receptor beta chain was recovered during a study of blood T cell repertoires in COVID-19. The table came from immunoSEQ multiplex PCR; TCRdb's copy has only in-frame clones and leaves some out. The repertoire includes approximately 210,000 clones, 86% of them detected once, and roughly 0.78% sits in the top ten. The CDR3 extends over 15 amino acids. Germline V gene sequence: CDR1 SGHDT, CDR2 YYEEEE. Germline trimming cut 0 bases from V and 7 bases from J; bases unmatched to any gene: 3. The receptor's source is an older woman with acute or convalescent COVID-19. The source material was peripheral blood. The V gene is TRBV5-6, the J gene TRBJ1-4; TRBD1 agrees at 10 bases. The CDR3 DNA sequence: TGTGCCAGCAGCTTGGACGGGACAGGGGCTGAAAAACTGTTTTTT. Its protein product is CASSLDGTGAEKLFF.